Reported below is one T cell receptor beta chain. The antigen is not known. These data come from a study of glioma-infiltrating T cells. The iRepertoire nested amplicon-rescue multiplex PCR amplified TCR alpha and beta CDR3s from RNA. Tissue mRNA or PBMC total RNA, roughly 95-400 ng, went into one-step reverse transcription and amplification. TCRdb used MiXCR to reprocess the multiplex PCR reads, holding one entry per CDR3 protein. The data hold under 150,000 distinct CDR3 sequences, with under 25% observed a single time. Study outcomes and limitations: Gliomas, especially low-grade, showed above-expected tissue-blood divergence; non-neoplastic patients showed below. Only very few CDR3 sequences appeared in both tissue and blood.

Sample: glioma tissue, nonneoplastic brain tissue, or PBMCs (not recorded which). The receptor was derived from a human donor with low-grade glioma or glioblastoma, undergoing nonglioma brain surgery, or in good health (not recorded which).

This chain's CDR3 is CATSDRWISSYERYV. The CDR3 bases are TGTGCCACCAGTGATCGATGGATAAGCTCCTACGAGCGATACGTC. The genes are TRBV24-1 and TRBJ2-7; D not certain. Deletions cut 3 bases from V and 13 bases from J, with 24 bases between. CDR3 length equals 15 residues. In germline, CDR1 is KGHDR, CDR2 SFDVKD.